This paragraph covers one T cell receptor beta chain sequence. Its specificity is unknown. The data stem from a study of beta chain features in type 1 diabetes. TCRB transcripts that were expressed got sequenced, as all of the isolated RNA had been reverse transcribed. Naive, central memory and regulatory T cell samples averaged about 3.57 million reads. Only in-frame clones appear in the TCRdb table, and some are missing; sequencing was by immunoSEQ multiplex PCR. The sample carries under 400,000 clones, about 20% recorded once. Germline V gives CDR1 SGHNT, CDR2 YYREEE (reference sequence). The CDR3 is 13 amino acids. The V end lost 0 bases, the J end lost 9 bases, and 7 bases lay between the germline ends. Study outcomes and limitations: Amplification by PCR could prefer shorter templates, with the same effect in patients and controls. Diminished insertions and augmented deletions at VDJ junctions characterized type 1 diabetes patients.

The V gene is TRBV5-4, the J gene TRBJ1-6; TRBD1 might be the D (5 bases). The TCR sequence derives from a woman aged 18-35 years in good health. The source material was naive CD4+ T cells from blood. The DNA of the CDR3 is TGTGCCAGCAGCTTGGATGGGGCTTCACCCCTCCACTTT. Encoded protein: CASSLDGASPLHF.